Shown below are 23 T cell receptor beta chains from a single sample sequenced in a study of T cells in Graves' hyperthyroidism and ophthalmopathy. From RNA transcripts, TCR beta CDR3 regions were amplified. An initial round of RT-PCR targeting the TCR CDR3 relied on the HTBI primer set. TCRdb ran MiXCR on the multiplex PCR reads and lists one entry per CDR3 protein. Counted here are about 420,000 distinct CDR3 sequences, 15% to 17% occurring once; the ten biggest clones make up just under 8%. Material for sequencing was blood. The source of these receptors is a woman between 18 and 30 years old with Graves' hyperthyroidism.

This clonotype appeared many times. The J gene is TRBJ2-1, the V gene TRBV11-2; the match to TRBD2 covers 9 bases. The CDR3 sequence is 13 residues long. Germline V lookup: CDR1 SGHAT, CDR2 FQNNGV. Trimming took 8 bases from V and 8 from J; bases not matched to a gene: 7. The CDR3 loop reads CASRRGGVYEQFF. CDR3 sequence (DNA): TGTGCCAGCCGGCGCGGGGGGGTCTATGAGCAGTTCTTC.

The rearrangement links TRBV6-1 to TRBJ2-7; 7 bases map to TRBD2. The ends lost 5 bases at V and 7 bases at J; junction bases unmatched: 11. Germline V CDR1 and CDR2: MNHNS, SASEGT. The CDR3 runs 14 residues. Here the CDR3 reads CASSTSERPGEQYF. In nucleotides, the CDR3 is TGTGCCAGCAGTACTAGCGAGAGGCCGGGGGAGCAGTACTTC.

The V gene is TRBV4-1, the J gene TRBJ2-5, with 8 bases fitting TRBD2. The CDR3 is made up of 18 amino acids. CDR1 MGHRA and CDR2 YSYEKL come from the germline V gene. The V gene end was trimmed by 0 bases and the J gene end by 1 base; junction bases not matched to a gene: 10. CDR3: CASSQDGPRGGTQETQYF. In DNA, the CDR3 is TGCGCCAGCAGCCAAGATGGGCCCCGCGGGGGGACCCAAGAGACCCAGTACTTC.

V usage is TRBV9 and J usage is TRBJ1-5; D unresolved. The CDR3 has 14 residues. Per germline, CDR1 SGDLS and CDR2 YYNGEE. The V gene lost 4 bases and the J gene lost 7 bases, with 15 bases spanning the gap. The CDR3 DNA follows: TGTGCCAGCAGCCTATCGACTGAAGGGCAGCCCCAGCATTTT. It codes for CASSLSTEGQPQHF. Drawing the rest from reference TRBV9 and TRBJ1-5, the complete variable domain is DSGVTQTPKHLITATGQRVTLRCSPRSGDLSVYWYQQSLDQGLQFLIQYYNGEERAKGNILERFSAQQFPDLHSELNLSSLELGDSALYFCASSLSTEGQPQHFGDGTRLSIL.

This clonotype was counted many times. V usage is TRBV5-5 and J usage is TRBJ1-1, with 7 bases that match TRBD1. Germline V CDR1 and CDR2: SGHKS, YYEKEE (reference sequence). With 2 bases clipped from V and 8 bases from J, the junction kept 6 bases outside the gene matches. This CDR3 has 13 residues. Here the CDR3 reads CASSLGTVGEAFF. In nucleotides, the CDR3 is TGTGCCAGCAGCTTAGGGACAGTCGGAGAAGCTTTCTTT.

Of note for this clonotype: A read error is possible here, since a much larger clone lies one base away. CDR3 residues: CASSDFWRAGEGGTYNEQFF. Here the CDR3 DNA reads TGTGCCAGCAGTGATTTTTGGCGGGCCGGCGAGGGGGGAACCTACAATGAGCAGTTCTTC. V gene TRBV6-1 combines with J gene TRBJ2-1, with D perhaps matching TRBD1 or TRBD2 (6 bases each). The CDR3 consists of 20 residues. Germline-derived CDR1 and CDR2 are MNHNS and SASEGT. V lost 3 bases, J lost 2 bases, and 26 bases lay in between.

This clonotype was detected only a few times. This chain joins TRBV4-1 and TRBJ2-3, with 11 bases lining up with TRBD2. The CDR3 runs to 18 residues. J lost 0 bases, V lost 2 bases, and 7 bases had no gene match. The germline V gene has CDR1 MGHRA and CDR2 YSYEKL. CDR3 bases: TGCGCCAGCAGCCAAATAGCGGGGGGGCGAGAGAGCACAGATACGCAGTATTTT. Translating it yields CASSQIAGGRESTDTQYF.

This clonotype was seen a few times. The genes are TRBV5-1 and TRBJ2-3, with TRBD1 identical over 9 bases. V dropped 0 bases and J dropped 5; count of bases not matched to a gene: 4. Germline-derived CDR1 and CDR2 are SGHRS and YFSETQ. The CDR3 runs to 15 residues. This chain's CDR3 is CASSLAGQGKDTQYF. As DNA, the CDR3 is TGCGCCAGCAGCTTGGCGGGACAGGGTAAAGATACGCAGTATTTT. Filled out from reference TRBV5-1 and TRBJ2-3, the complete variable domain reads KAGVTQTPRYLIKTRGQQVTLSCSPISGHRSVSWYQQTPGQGLQFLFEYFSETQRNKGNFPGRFSGRQFSNSRSEMNVSTLELGDSALYLCASSLAGQGKDTQYFGPGTRLTVL.

The V gene is TRBV20-1, the J gene TRBJ2-2; possible D gene TRBD2, 5 bases. This CDR3 region has 12 residues. Germline V lookup: CDR1 DFQATT, CDR2 SNEGSKA (reference sequence). The germline V and J ends were trimmed by 2 bases and 8 bases, with 9 bases remaining between them. The DNA for the CDR3 is TGCAGTGCTAGAAGTTGGGAGGGGGAGCTGTTTTTT. It encodes CSARSWEGELFF.

There are many counts of this clonotype. This chain connects TRBV27 to TRBJ2-3; D gene uncertain. Germline V lookup: CDR1 MNHEY, CDR2 SMNVEV (reference sequence). The CDR3 totals 15 residues. Trimming pared 8 bases from V and 2 bases from J, leaving 17 bases between. Here the CDR3 DNA reads TGTGCCAGCTCCGGTGGGCGGCCGGCCACAGATACGCAGTATTTT. The encoded protein is CASSGGRPATDTQYF.

This clonotype was observed a handful of times. This may be a read error: a much more frequent sequence differs by one nucleotide. This rearrangement joins TRBV7-3 to TRBJ2-3; tentative D call: TRBD2 (6 bases). This CDR3 spans 15 amino acids. In germline, CDR1 is SGHTA, CDR2 FQGTGA. The CDR3 sequence: CVSSLTDWGADTQYF. DNA of the CDR3: TGTGTCAGCAGCTTAACGGACTGGGGGGCAGATACGCAGTATTTT.

This clonotype was observed many times. The V gene is TRBV6-6, the J gene TRBJ2-1; D gene ambiguous. This CDR3 has 16 residues. Per the germline V gene, CDR1 is MNHNY and CDR2 is SVGAGI (reference sequence). Between the trimmed V and J ends, which lost 0 bases and 4 bases, there was a span of 13 bases. Here the CDR3 DNA reads TGTGCCAGCAGTTACTCGAACTCGCCCGCTTACAATGAGCAGTTCTTC. Translation: CASSYSNSPAYNEQFF.

This clonotype was seen many times. The chain carries TRBV6-1 and TRBJ2-1; 11 positions match TRBD2. The CDR3 spans 15 residues. From germline, CDR1 is MNHNS and CDR2 SASEGT. V trimming: 4 bases; J trimming: 4 bases; junction bases outside the gene matches: 3. For the CDR3, the DNA is TGTGCCAGCAGTGGACTAGCGGGGTTTTACAATGAGCAGTTCTTC. Translated: CASSGLAGFYNEQFF.

This clonotype was seen many times. The chain couples TRBV11-3 to TRBJ2-5, with 11 bases matching TRBD2. The CDR3 has 14 residues. The germline V gene has CDR1 SGHNT and CDR2 YENEEA. V shed 5 bases and J 9 bases; nucleotides not matched to a gene: 8. CDR3 in DNA: TGTGCCAGCAGCCAGGGACTAGCGGCAACGGCCCAGTACTTC. This translates into CASSQGLAATAQYF. Using reference TRBV11-3 and TRBJ2-5 for the parts outside the CDR3, the full variable domain is EAGVVQSPRYKIIEKKQPVAFWCNPISGHNTLYWYLQNLGQGPELLIRYENEEAVDDSQLPKDRFSAERLKGVDSTLKIQPAELGDSAVYLCASSQGLAATAQYFGPGTRLLVL.

There are many counts of this clonotype. The chain uses TRBV10-3 and TRBJ2-1; 7 nucleotides agree with TRBD2. Trimming at V came to 9 bases and at J to 7 bases, leaving 9 bases not matched to a gene. Germline V CDR1 and CDR2: ENHRY, SYGVKD. The CDR3 spans 13 residues. The DNA of the CDR3 is TGTGCCATTCAGGTCATCGGGGGGAATGAGCAGTTCTTC. It translates to CAIQVIGGNEQFF.

This clonotype was recorded many times. The genes are TRBV12-3 or TRBV12-4 and TRBJ1-2; no firm D call. Trimming cost V 3 bases and J 9 bases, with 17 bases left between them. The CDR3 spans 14 residues. The CDR3 nucleotides are TGTGCCAGCAGTTTTCATCCGACGGATTCTAGCTACACCTTC. This codes for CASSFHPTDSSYTF.

This clonotype has at least ten counts. The chain is built from TRBV2 and TRBJ1-5; 8 bases are a match to TRBD1. The V gene end was trimmed by 9 bases and the J gene end by 2 bases; junction bases not matched to a gene: 9. Germline V gene data show CDR1 as SNHLY and CDR2 as FYNNEI. The CDR3 is 15 residues long. CDR3 sequence reads: CASTGGLGGNQPQHF. CDR3 in DNA: TGTGCCAGTACAGGGGGACTGGGGGGCAATCAGCCCCAGCATTTT.

This clonotype was seen a few times. The chain links TRBV3-1 to TRBJ2-7; 11 bases line up with TRBD2. Per germline, CDR1 LGHDT and CDR2 YNNKEL (reference sequence). This CDR3 spans 17 amino acids. After removal of 2 bases from V and 0 bases from J, the junction contained 6 bases not matched to a gene. CDR3 coding DNA: TGTGCCAGCAGCCAACCTAGCGGGAGGTCGAGCTCCTACGAGCAGTACTTC. Translating gives CASSQPSGRSSSYEQYF.

This clonotype was detected many times. V is TRBV20-1 and J is TRBJ2-5; 8 bases map to TRBD1. In germline, CDR1 is DFQATT, CDR2 SNEGSKA (reference sequence). The CDR3 spans 14 residues. The trim removed 0 bases at V and 6 bases at J, leaving 6 bases unmatched. The CDR3 loop is CSAREGRGLKTQYF. DNA of the CDR3: TGCAGTGCTAGAGAAGGCAGGGGGCTTAAGACCCAGTACTTC.

In this sample, this clonotype turned up many times. V is TRBV5-1 and J is TRBJ2-7; D uncertain. With 0 bases removed from V and 4 bases from J, the gap between germline ends came to 5 bases. The V gene's germline CDR1 is SGHRS and CDR2 YFSETQ. This CDR3 is built from 12 residues. For the CDR3, the DNA is TGCGCCAGCAGCTTGGATCAGTACGAGCAGTACTTC. Its translation: CASSLDQYEQYF.

The CDR3 loop is CASSNYYGTEAFF. The CDR3 DNA follows: TGTGCCAGCAGTAATTATTACGGGACTGAAGCTTTCTTT. The chain links TRBV6-1 to TRBJ1-1, with D unresolved. Germline lookup yields CDR1 MNHNS and CDR2 SASEGT. CDR3 size: 13 residues. Trimming cost V 5 bases and J 5 bases, with 12 bases left between them.

V is TRBV27 and J is TRBJ1-5; TRBD1 is a possible D gene (6 bases). CDR1 and CDR2 from the germline V gene are MNHEY and SMNVEV (reference sequence). V was trimmed by 6 bases and J by 7 bases, leaving 16 bases between them. This CDR3 is built from 14 residues. The CDR3 DNA is TGTGCCAGCAGATCTTTGACAGGAGGCCAGCCCCAGCATTTT. Protein product: CASRSLTGGQPQHF.

This chain links TRBV3-1 with TRBJ1-1, with D unclear. The germline gives CDR1 LGHDT, CDR2 YNNKEL (reference sequence). This CDR3 spans 14 amino acids. Trimming left V 0 bases short and J 4 bases short, with 9 bases between. The CDR3 region is CASSQDMGGTEAFF. CDR3 nucleotides: TGTGCCAGCAGCCAAGATATGGGTGGCACTGAAGCTTTCTTT. The complete variable domain, with remaining parts taken from reference TRBV3-1 and TRBJ1-1, reads DTAVSQTPKYLVTQMGNDKSIKCEQNLGHDTMYWYKQDSKKFLKIMFSYNNKELIINETVPNRFSPKSPDKAHLNLHINSLELGDSAVYFCASSQDMGGTEAFFGQGTRLTVV.